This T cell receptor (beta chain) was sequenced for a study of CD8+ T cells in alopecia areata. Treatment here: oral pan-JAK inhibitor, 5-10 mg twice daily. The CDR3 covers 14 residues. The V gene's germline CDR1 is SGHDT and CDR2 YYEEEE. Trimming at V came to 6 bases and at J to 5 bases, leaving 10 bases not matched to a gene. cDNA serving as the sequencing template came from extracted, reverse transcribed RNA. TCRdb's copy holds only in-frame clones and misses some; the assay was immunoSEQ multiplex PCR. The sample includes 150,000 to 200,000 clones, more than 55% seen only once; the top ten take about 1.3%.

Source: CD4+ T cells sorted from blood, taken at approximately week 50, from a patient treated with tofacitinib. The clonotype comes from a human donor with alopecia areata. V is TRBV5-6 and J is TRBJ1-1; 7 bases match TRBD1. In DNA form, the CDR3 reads TGTGCCAGCAACATCGAACAGGGGTGGACTGAAGCTTTCTTT. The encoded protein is CASNIEQGWTEAFF.